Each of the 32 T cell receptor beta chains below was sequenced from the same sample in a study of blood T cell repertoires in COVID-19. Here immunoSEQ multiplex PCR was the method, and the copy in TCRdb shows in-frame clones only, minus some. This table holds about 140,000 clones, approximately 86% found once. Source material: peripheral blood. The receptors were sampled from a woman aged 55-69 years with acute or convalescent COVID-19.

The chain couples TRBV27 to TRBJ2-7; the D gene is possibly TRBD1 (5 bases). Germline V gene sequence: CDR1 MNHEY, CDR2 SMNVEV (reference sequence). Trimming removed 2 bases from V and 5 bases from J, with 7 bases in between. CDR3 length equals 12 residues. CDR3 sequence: CASSLIGDEQYF. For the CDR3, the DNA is TGTGCCAGCAGTTTAATAGGGGACGAGCAGTACTTC.

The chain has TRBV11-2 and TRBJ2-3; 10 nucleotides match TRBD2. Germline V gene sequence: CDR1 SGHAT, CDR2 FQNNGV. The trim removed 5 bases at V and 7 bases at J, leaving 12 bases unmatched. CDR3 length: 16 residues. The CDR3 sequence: CASSRLRAGGRNTQYF. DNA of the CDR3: TGTGCCAGCAGCCGACTACGAGCGGGGGGGAGGAATACGCAGTATTTT.

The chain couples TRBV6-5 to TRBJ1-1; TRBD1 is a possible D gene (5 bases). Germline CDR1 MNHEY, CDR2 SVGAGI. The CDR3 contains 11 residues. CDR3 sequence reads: CATGLNTEAFF. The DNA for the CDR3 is TGTGCTACAGGCCTGAACACTGAAGCTTTCTTT.

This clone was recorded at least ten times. The DNA for the CDR3 is TGTGCCAGCACCGAAAGGGGGTTTGGAGAAAAACTGTTTTTT. Residues: CASTERGFGEKLFF. This chain links TRBV11-2 with TRBJ1-4; possibly TRBD1 for D (6 bases). The CDR3 has 14 amino acids. V was clipped by 7 bases and J by 8 bases, with 17 bases between them. Germline V gene sequence: CDR1 SGHAT, CDR2 FQNNGV.

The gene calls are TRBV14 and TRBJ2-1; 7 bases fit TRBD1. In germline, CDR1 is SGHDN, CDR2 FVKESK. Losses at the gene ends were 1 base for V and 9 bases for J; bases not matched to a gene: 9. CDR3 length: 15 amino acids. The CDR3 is CASSQAVGWDSEQFF. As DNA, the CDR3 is TGTGCCAGCAGCCAAGCCGTGGGCTGGGACAGTGAGCAGTTCTTC.

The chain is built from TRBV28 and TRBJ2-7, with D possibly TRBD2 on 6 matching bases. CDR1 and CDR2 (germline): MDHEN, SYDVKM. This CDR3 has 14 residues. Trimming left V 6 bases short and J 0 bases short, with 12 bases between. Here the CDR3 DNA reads TGTGCCAGCAGCGGGACCGGGAGCTCCTACGAGCAGTACTTC. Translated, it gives CASSGTGSSYEQYF.

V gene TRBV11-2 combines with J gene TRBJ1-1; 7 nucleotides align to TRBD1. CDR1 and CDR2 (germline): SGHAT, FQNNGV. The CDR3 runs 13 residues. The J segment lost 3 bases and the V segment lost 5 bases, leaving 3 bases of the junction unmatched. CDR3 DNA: TGTGCCAGCAGCGAAGACAGGGACACTGAAGCTTTCTTT. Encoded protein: CASSEDRDTEAFF.

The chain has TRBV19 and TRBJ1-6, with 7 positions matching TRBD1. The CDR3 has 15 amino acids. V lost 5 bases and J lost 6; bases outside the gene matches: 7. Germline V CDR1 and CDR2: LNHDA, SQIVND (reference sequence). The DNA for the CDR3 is TGTGCCAGTAGTGCCCCGGGACAGCTTAATTCACCCCTCCACTTT. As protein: CASSAPGQLNSPLHF.

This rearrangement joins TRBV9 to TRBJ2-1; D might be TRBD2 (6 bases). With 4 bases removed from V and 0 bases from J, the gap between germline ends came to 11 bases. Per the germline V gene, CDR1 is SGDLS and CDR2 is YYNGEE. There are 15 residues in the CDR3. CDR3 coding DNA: TGTGCCAGCAGCTATCTAGCGAGCTCCTACAATGAGCAGTTCTTC. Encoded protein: CASSYLASSYNEQFF.

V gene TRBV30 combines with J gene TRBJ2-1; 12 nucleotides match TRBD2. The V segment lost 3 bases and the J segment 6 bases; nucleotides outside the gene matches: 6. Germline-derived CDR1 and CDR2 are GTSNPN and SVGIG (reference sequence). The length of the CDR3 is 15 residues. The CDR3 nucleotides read TGTGCCTGGAGCCTACTAGCGGGGGGCCCCAATGAGCAGTTCTTC. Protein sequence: CAWSLLAGGPNEQFF.

The CDR3, as DNA: TGTGCCAGCAGTTCCGTCGGACAGAGCTCTGGAAACACCATATATTTT. Its translation is CASSSVGQSSGNTIYF. The gene calls are TRBV6-2 or TRBV6-3 and TRBJ1-3; D might be TRBD1 (6 bases). The germline V and J ends were trimmed by 4 bases and 0 bases, with 13 bases remaining between them. CDR1 MNHEY and CDR2 SVGEGT come from the germline V gene. CDR3 length: 16 amino acids.

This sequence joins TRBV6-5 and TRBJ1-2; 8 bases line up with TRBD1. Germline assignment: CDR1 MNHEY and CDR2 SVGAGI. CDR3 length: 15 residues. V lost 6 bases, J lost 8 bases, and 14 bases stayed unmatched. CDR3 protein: CASSPFLGQGRGYTF. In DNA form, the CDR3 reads TGTGCCAGCAGCCCATTCCTAGGACAGGGAAGGGGCTACACCTTC.

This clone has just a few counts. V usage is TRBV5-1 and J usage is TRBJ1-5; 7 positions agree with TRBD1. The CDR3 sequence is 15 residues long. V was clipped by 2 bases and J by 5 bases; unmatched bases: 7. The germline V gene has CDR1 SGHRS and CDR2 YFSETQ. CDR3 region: CASSLGDSWHQPQHF. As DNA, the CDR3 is TGCGCCAGCAGCTTAGGGGACAGCTGGCATCAGCCCCAGCATTTT.

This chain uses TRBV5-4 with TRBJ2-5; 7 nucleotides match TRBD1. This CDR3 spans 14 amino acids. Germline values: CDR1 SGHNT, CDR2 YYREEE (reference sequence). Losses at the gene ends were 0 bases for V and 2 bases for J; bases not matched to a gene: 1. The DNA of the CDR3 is TGTGCCAGCAGCTTGGTGGGACAGCAAGAGACCCAGTACTTC. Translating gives CASSLVGQQETQYF.

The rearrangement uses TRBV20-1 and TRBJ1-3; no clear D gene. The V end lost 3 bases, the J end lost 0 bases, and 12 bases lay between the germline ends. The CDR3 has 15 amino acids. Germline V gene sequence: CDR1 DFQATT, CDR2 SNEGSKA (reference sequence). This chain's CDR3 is CSASYIRNSGNTIYF. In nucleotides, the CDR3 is TGCAGTGCTAGTTACATACGTAACTCTGGAAACACCATATATTTT.

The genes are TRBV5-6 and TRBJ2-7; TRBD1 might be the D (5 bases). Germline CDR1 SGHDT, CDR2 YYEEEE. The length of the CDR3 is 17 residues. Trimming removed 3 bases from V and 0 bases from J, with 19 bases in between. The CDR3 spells CASSSGLRAPTSYEQYF. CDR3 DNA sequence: TGTGCCAGCAGCTCAGGGCTCAGGGCCCCCACCTCCTACGAGCAGTACTTC.

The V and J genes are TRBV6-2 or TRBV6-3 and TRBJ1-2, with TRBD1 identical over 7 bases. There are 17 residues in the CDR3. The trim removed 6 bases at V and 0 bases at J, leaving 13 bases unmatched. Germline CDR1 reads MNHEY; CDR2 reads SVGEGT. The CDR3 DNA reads TGTGCCAGCAGCCCCCCGGACAGGCCCCCGGCTAACTATGGCTACACCTTC. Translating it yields CASSPPDRPPANYGYTF.

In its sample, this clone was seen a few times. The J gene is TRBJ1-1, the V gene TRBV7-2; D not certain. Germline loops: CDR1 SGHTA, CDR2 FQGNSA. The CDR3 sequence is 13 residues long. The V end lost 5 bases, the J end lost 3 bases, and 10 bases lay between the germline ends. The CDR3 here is CASSPGRYTEAFF. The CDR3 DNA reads TGTGCCAGCAGCCCGGGTCGGTACACTGAAGCTTTCTTT.

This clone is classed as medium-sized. This chain's CDR3 is CSASLDRSSPNYGYTF. The CDR3 coding sequence is TGCAGTGCTAGTTTGGACAGGTCCTCTCCTAACTATGGCTACACCTTC. The V gene is TRBV20-1, the J gene TRBJ1-2, with 7 bases lining up with TRBD1. V lost 3 bases to trimming and J lost 0 bases; unmatched junction nucleotides: 10. This CDR3 is 16 amino acids long. CDR1 is DFQATT, CDR2 SNEGSKA, per germline (reference sequence).

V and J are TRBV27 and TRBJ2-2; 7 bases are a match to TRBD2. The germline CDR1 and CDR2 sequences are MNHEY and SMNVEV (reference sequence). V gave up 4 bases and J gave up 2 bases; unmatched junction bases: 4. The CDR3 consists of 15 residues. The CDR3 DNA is TGTGCCAGCAGTTCCGGGACTACCAACACCGGGGAGCTGTTTTTT. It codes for CASSSGTTNTGELFF.

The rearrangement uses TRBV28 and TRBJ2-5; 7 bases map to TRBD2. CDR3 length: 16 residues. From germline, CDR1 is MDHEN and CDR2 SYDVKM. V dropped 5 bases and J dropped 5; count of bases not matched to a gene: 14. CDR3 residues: CASSPIRLARGETQYF. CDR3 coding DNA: TGTGCCAGCAGTCCTATCAGACTAGCCCGGGGGGAGACCCAGTACTTC. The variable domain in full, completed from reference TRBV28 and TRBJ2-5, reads DVKVTQSSRYLVKRTGEKVFLECVQDMDHENMFWYRQDPGLGLRLIYFSYDVKMKEKGDIPEGYSVSREKKERFSLILESASTNQTSMYLCASSPIRLARGETQYFGPGTRLLVL.

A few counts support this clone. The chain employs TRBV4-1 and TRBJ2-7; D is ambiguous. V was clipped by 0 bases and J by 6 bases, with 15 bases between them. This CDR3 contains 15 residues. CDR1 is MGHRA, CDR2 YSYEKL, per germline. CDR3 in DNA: TGCGCCAGCAGCCAAGAAAGTGTCCCGGGTCGCGAGCAGTACTTC. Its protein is CASSQESVPGREQYF.

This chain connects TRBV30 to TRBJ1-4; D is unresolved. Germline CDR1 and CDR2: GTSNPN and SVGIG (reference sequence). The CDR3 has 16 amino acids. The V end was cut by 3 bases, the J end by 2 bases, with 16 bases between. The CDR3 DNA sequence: TGTGCCTGGAGGAGACACAGCTTTCCGACTAATGAAAAACTGTTTTTT. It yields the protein CAWRRHSFPTNEKLFF.

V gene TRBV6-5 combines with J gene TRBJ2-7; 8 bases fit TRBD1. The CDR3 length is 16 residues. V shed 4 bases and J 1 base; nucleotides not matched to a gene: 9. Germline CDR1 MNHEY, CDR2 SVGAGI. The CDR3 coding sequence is TGTGCCAGCAGTTTGAATTCCGGGACAGGTTCCTACGAGCAGTACTTC. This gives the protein CASSLNSGTGSYEQYF.

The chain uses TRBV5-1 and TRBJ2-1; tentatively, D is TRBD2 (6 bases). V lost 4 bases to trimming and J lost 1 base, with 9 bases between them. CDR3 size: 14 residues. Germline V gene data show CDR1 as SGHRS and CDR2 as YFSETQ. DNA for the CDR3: TGCGCCAGCAGCCCTAGCGCTTCCTACAATGAGCAGTTCTTC. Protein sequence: CASSPSASYNEQFF.

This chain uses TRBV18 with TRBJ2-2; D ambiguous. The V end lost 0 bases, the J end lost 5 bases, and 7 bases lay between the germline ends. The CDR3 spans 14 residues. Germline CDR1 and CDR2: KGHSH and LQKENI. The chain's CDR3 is CASSPPSTTGELFF. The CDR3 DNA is TGTGCCAGCTCACCACCGAGTACTACCGGGGAGCTGTTTTTT.

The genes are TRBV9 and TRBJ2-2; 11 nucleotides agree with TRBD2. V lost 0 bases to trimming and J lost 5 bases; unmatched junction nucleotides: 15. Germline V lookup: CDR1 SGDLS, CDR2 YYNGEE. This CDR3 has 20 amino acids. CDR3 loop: CASSVAPLAGGGVGTGELFF. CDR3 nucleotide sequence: TGTGCCAGCAGCGTAGCCCCCCTAGCGGGGGGAGGGGTGGGGACCGGGGAGCTGTTTTTT.

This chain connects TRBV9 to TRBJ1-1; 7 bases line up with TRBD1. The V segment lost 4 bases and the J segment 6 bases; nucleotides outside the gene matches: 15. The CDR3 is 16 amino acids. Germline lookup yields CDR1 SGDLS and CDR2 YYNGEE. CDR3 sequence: CASSFGQDPVMSEAFF. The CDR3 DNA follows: TGTGCCAGCAGCTTTGGACAGGATCCAGTAATGTCTGAAGCTTTCTTT.

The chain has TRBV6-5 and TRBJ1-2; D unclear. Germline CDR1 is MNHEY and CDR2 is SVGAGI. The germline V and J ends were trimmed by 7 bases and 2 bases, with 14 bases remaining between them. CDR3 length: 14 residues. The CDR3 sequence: CASTSAGPNYGYTF. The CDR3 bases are TGTGCCAGCACCTCGGCAGGTCCAAACTATGGCTACACCTTC.

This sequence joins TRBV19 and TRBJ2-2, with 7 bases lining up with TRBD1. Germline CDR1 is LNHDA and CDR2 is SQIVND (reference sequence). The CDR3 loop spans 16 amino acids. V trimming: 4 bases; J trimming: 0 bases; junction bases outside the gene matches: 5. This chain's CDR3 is CASSRQGPTNTGELFF. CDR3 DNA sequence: TGTGCCAGTAGTAGACAGGGTCCCACGAACACCGGGGAGCTGTTTTTT.

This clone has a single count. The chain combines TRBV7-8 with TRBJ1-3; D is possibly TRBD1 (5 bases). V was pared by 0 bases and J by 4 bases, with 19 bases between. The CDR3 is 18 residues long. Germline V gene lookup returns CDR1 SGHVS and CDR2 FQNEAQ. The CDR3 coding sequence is TGTGCCAGCAGCTTAGCGTTGGGGCAGGGCTTTGCCGGAAACACCATATATTTT. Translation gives CASSLALGQGFAGNTIYF.

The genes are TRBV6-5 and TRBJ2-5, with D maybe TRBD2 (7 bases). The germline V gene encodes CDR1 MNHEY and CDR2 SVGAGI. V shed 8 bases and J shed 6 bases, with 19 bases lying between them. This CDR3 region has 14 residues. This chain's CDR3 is CASRGAGVEQTQYF. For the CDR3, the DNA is TGTGCCAGCCGGGGGGCAGGGGTAGAACAGACCCAGTACTTC.